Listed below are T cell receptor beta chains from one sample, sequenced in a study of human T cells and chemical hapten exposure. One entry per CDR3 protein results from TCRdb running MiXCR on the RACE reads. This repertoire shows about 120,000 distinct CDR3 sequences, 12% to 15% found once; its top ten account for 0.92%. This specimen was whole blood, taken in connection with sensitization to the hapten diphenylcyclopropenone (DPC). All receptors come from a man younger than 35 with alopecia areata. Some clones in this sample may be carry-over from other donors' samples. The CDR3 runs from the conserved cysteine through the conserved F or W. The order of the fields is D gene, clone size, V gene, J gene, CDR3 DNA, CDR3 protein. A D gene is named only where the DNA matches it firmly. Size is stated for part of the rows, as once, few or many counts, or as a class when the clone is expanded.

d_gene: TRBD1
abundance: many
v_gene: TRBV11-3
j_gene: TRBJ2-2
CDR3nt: TGTGCCAGCAGCTTAACCACCGGGACAGGGGCCACCGGGGAGCTGTTTTTT
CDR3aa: CASSLTTGTGATGELFF

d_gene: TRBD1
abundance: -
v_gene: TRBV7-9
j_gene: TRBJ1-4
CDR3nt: TGTGCCAGCAGCTTCGAGACAGGGGAGGGGGCTGAAAAACTGTTTTTT
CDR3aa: CASSFETGEGAEKLFF

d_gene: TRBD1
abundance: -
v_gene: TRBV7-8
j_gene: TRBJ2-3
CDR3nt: TGTGCCAGCAGCACGCTGGACAGGGGGTTTGCAGATACGCAGTATTTT
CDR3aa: CASSTLDRGFADTQYF

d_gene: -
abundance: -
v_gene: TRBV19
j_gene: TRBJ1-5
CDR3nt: TGTGCCAGTACCCACACCTATAGCAATCAGCCCCAGCATTTT
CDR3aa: CASTHTYSNQPQHF

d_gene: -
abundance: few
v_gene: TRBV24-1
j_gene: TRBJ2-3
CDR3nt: TGTGCCACCAGTTTGGATGGTGCGGCGGGAGATACGCAGTATTTT
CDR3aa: CATSLDGAAGDTQYF

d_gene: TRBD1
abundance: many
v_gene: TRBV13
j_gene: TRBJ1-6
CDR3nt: TGTGCCAGCAGCTTAGGGGACAGGGATAATTCACCCCTCCACTTT
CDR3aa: CASSLGDRDNSPLHF

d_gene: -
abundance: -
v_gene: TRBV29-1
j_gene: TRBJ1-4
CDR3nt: TGCAGCGTAGAAGGGACTGAAAAACTGTTTTTT
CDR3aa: CSVEGTEKLFF

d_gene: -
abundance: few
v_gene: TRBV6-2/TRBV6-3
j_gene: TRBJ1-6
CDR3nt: TGTGCCAGCAAGGGGGGCGTACTGATGTCGGATTCACCCCTCCACTTT
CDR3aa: CASKGGVLMSDSPLHF

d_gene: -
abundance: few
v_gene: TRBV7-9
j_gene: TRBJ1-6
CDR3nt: TGTGCCAGCAGCTTAACTCTCCAGCGCTCTAATTCACCCCTCCACTTT
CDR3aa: CASSLTLQRSNSPLHF

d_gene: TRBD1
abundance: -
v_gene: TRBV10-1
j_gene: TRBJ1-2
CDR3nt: TGCGCCAGGAGTCACAGGGGACCCTATGGCTACACCTTC
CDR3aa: CARSHRGPYGYTF

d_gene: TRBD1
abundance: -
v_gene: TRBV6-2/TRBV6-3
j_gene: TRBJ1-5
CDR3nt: TGTGCCAGCAGTTCTCGGACAGGGCTCAATCAGCCCCAGCATTTT
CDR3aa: CASSSRTGLNQPQHF

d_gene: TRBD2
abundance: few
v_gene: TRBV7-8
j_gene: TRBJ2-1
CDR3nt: TGTGCCAGCTGCCGTCTAGCGGGGGACAATGAGCAGTTCTTC
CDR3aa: CASCRLAGDNEQFF

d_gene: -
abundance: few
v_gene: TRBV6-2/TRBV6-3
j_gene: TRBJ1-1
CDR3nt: TGTGCCAGCAGCAACCCGTCGCGGGAAGCTTTCTTT
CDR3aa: CASSNPSREAFF

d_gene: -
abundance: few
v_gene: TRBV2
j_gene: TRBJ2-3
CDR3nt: TGTGCCAGCAGTGTCGAATACAGGATCGAGACGCAGTATTTT
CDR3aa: CASSVEYRIETQYF

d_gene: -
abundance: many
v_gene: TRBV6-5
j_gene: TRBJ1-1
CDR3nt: TGTGCCAGCAGTTACTCGTTGGGGGGCGCCGGGGAGGCTTTCTTT
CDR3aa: CASSYSLGGAGEAFF

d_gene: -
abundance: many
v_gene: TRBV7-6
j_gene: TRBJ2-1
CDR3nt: TGTGCCAGCAGCTTAGCCTCCCACAATGAGCAGTTCTTC
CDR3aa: CASSLASHNEQFF

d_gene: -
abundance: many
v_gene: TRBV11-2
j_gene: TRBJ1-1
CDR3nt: TGTGCCAGCAGCTTAGTGACTGAAGCTTTCTTT
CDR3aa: CASSLVTEAFF

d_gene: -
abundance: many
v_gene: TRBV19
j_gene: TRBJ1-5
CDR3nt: TGTGCCAGTAGTATATATGTCAGCCTCACGGCCCAGCATTTT
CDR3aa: CASSIYVSLTAQHF

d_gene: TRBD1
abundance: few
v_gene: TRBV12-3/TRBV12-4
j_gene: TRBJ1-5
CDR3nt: TGTGCCAGCAGTTTGGACAGGGCTCAGCCCCAGCATTTT
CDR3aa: CASSLDRAQPQHF

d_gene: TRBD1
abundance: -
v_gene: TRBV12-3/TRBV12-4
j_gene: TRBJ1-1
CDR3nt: TGTGCCAGCAGTCCGACAGGGGTCGGCACTGAAGCTTTCTTT
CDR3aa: CASSPTGVGTEAFF

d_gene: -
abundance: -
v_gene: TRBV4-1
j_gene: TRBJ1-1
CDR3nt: TGCGCCAGCAGCCCCCTAGGGGAGGAGCTGAACACTGAAGCTTTCTTT
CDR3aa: CASSPLGEELNTEAFF

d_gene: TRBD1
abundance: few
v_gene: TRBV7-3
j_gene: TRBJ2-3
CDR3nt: TGTGCCAGCAGTTACGGGACAGGCACAGATACGCAGTATTTT
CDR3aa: CASSYGTGTDTQYF